These 21 T cell receptor beta chains came from one sample sequenced in a study of vaccination and CD4 T cells after COVID-19. Oncomine TCR Beta short-read sequencing was applied to DNA from cultured CD4+ T cells. TCRdb itself ran the PCR reads through MiXCR, one entry per CDR3 protein. The table lists 20,000 or so distinct CDR3 sequences, roughly 48% of them singletons. The treatment here: roughly 10-day PBMC culture with coronavirus spike peptide pools or control peptides (ViraFEST assay). Their antigens remain unidentified. The sample was CD4+ T cells from blood, cultured in vitro, taken before SARS-CoV-2 vaccination. These TCRs come from a human donor who had recovered from COVID-19.

The chain is built from TRBV6-1 and TRBJ2-2; TRBD2 matches at 10 bases. The CDR3 is 16 amino acids. Germline-derived CDR1 and CDR2 are MNHNS and SASEGT. V shed 5 bases and J 5 bases; nucleotides not matched to a gene: 8. The CDR3 spells CASSTSSAGGTGELFF. The DNA for the CDR3 is TGTGCCAGCAGTACATCGTCAGCGGGAGGGACCGGGGAGCTGTTTTTT.

This rearrangement joins TRBV10-2 to TRBJ2-5; the D call may be TRBD1 or TRBD2 (5 bases each). From germline, CDR1 is WSHSY and CDR2 SAAADI. The CDR3 length is 14 residues. Trimming shortened V by 3 bases and J by 4 bases, and 12 bases separated the two germline ends. CDR3 nucleotides: TGCGCCAGCAGTGATATGGGTGGGGGAGAGACCCAGTACTTC. Its translation is CASSDMGGGETQYF.

This chain links TRBV20-1 with TRBJ2-2; 8 bases are a match to TRBD2. Germline V lookup: CDR1 DFQATT, CDR2 SNEGSKA (reference sequence). Trimming at V came to 3 bases and at J to 5 bases, leaving 5 bases not matched to a gene. The CDR3 runs 14 residues. This CDR3 is CSASVGLVTGELFF. The CDR3 region has the DNA TGCAGTGCTAGTGTGGGACTAGTGACCGGGGAGCTGTTTTTT.

The chain couples TRBV5-4 to TRBJ1-1; a weak D match, TRBD1 (6 bases). Per germline, CDR1 SGHNT and CDR2 YYREEE (reference sequence). V was pared by 4 bases and J by 0 bases, with 19 bases between. This CDR3 contains 17 residues. In DNA, the CDR3 is TGTGCCAGCAGCCCAAACCCGGACAGCCTAGTGAACACTGAAGCTTTCTTT. Its translation: CASSPNPDSLVNTEAFF.

This chain uses TRBV2 with TRBJ2-3; D is perhaps TRBD2 (5 bases). V gave up 3 bases and J gave up 4 bases, with 17 bases separating them. The CDR3 is 16 residues long. Germline assignment: CDR1 SNHLY and CDR2 FYNNEI. CDR3 sequence (DNA): TGTGCCAGCAGTGACGGAGCGCCCGCCGGGGCAGATACGCAGTATTTT. Protein product: CASSDGAPAGADTQYF.

In this sample, this clonotype turned up a few times. This CDR3 reads CASSSLAGLTDTQYF. In nucleotides, the CDR3 is TGTGCCAGCAGTTCACTAGCGGGCCTCACAGATACGCAGTATTTT. The chain employs TRBV6-5 and TRBJ2-3; 9 nucleotides align to TRBD2. CDR3 length equals 15 residues. The V and J ends lost 4 bases and 2 bases, in that order; junction bases with no gene match: 4. Germline loops: CDR1 MNHEY, CDR2 SVGAGI.

This clonotype is labeled medium-sized. This rearrangement joins TRBV10-1 to TRBJ2-1; TRBD2 is a possible D gene (6 bases). Germline lookup yields CDR1 WNHNN and CDR2 SYGVQD (reference sequence). The CDR3 extends over 14 amino acids. V shed 2 bases and J shed 4 bases, with 9 bases lying between them. CDR3 DNA: TGCGCCAGCAGTGAGGGGGCGGGATACAATGAGCAGTTCTTC. Its translation: CASSEGAGYNEQFF.

V and J are TRBV20-1 and TRBJ1-6; no definite D call. The CDR3 runs to 16 residues. The V end lost 1 base, the J end lost 7 bases, and 17 bases lay between the germline ends. CDR1 and CDR2 from the germline V gene are DFQATT and SNEGSKA (reference sequence). The CDR3 region is CSARGRGEIWNSPLHF. CDR3 bases: TGCAGTGCTAGAGGCCGGGGAGAAATCTGGAATTCACCCCTCCACTTT.

This chain links TRBV21-1 with TRBJ1-2; the D call TRBD1 from the table was never checked on the DNA. TRBV21-1 is marked as a pseudogene. This CDR3 has 14 amino acids. CDR3 protein: CARGHSRSFYGYTF. CDR3 nucleotides: TGTGCCAGGGGACATTCCCGTTCCTTCTATGGCTACACCTTC.

The CDR3 sequence: CATSDLPAATNEKLFF. The CDR3 DNA reads as TGTGCCACCAGTGATTTGCCCGCTGCAACTAATGAAAAACTGTTTTTT. The chain recombines TRBV24-1 with TRBJ1-4, with D unresolved. V lost 0 bases to trimming and J lost 0 bases, with 7 bases between them. The CDR3 covers 16 residues. Germline CDR1 KGHDR, CDR2 SFDVKD.

The rearrangement links TRBV6-1 to TRBJ1-6, with 9 bases fitting TRBD1. The CDR3 is 19 amino acids. CDR1 and CDR2 from the germline V gene are MNHNS and SASEGT. The J segment lost 0 bases and the V segment lost 8 bases, leaving 14 bases of the junction unmatched. As DNA, the CDR3 is TGTGCCAGCTACGAAGCGGGACAGGGCTATATCTCCTATAATTCACCCCTCCACTTT. It specifies CASYEAGQGYISYNSPLHF.

The table lists this clonotype with a few counts. The chain carries TRBV20-1 and TRBJ1-2; perhaps TRBD1 as D (6 bases). The V and J ends lost 7 bases and 3 bases respectively, with 18 bases between them. This CDR3 region has 14 residues. Germline values: CDR1 DFQATT, CDR2 SNEGSKA (reference sequence). The CDR3 sequence: CSVQGRGRHYGYTF. CDR3 nucleotide sequence: TGCAGTGTTCAAGGCAGGGGCCGACACTATGGCTACACCTTC.

The chain combines TRBV6-2 or TRBV6-3 with TRBJ2-7; TRBD1 matches 7 bases. This CDR3 comprises 19 residues. V shed 7 bases and J 2 bases; nucleotides not matched to a gene: 23. CDR1 and CDR2 (germline): MNHEY, SVGEGT. The CDR3 bases are TGTGCCAGCACCTACCACCGGGGACAGCCGGTCCTTGGGGCCTACGAGCAGTACTTC. Translated, it gives CASTYHRGQPVLGAYEQYF.

There are a few counts of this clonotype. The chain recombines TRBV27 with TRBJ1-2; 8 bases are shared with TRBD1. The V gene's germline CDR1 is MNHEY and CDR2 SMNVEV (reference sequence). The CDR3 sequence is 15 residues long. With 5 bases clipped from V and 4 bases from J, the junction kept 9 bases outside the gene matches. In nucleotides, the CDR3 is TGTGCCAGCAGTCCATGGACAGGGAATTCCTATGGCTACACCTTC. Protein product: CASSPWTGNSYGYTF.

The V call is TRBV7-2, the J call TRBJ1-5; D may be TRBD1 (6 bases). This CDR3 contains 15 residues. CDR1 is SGHTA and CDR2 is FQGNSA in the germline V gene. Trimming stripped 5 bases from V and 2 bases from J, with 13 bases between. The CDR3 nucleotides read TGTGCCAGCAGCCCCCTCCCAGGGGGCAATCAGCCCCAGCATTTT. Amino acids: CASSPLPGGNQPQHF.

A few counts support this clonotype. J is TRBJ2-2 and V is TRBV6-5; D remains ambiguous. The ends were cut back, 2 bases at V and 5 bases at J, with 3 bases in the middle. This CDR3 region has 12 residues. Germline CDR1 and CDR2: MNHEY and SVGAGI. The CDR3 nucleotides read TGTGCCAGCAGTTACCTGACCGGGGAGCTGTTTTTT. It is translated as CASSYLTGELFF.

The table lists this clonotype with a few counts. This chain uses TRBV19 with TRBJ1-5; D not resolved. CDR1 is LNHDA, CDR2 SQIVND, per germline (reference sequence). V lost 5 bases and J lost 4, with 12 bases in between. The CDR3 sequence is 14 residues long. The CDR3 loop is CASSHPGVNQPQHF. CDR3 DNA: TGTGCCAGTAGTCACCCCGGAGTAAATCAGCCCCAGCATTTT.

This clonotype was picked up a small number of times. The chain combines TRBV7-2 with TRBJ1-1; D not certain. The germline V gene encodes CDR1 SGHTA and CDR2 FQGNSA. Trimming left V 5 bases short and J 1 base short, with 11 bases between. CDR3 length equals 14 residues. The CDR3 nucleotides are TGTGCCAGCAGCGCGACCGTTAGGAACACTGAAGCTTTCTTT. The encoded protein is CASSATVRNTEAFF.

This rearrangement joins TRBV7-8 to TRBJ2-1; D is perhaps TRBD2 (8 bases). The V gene lost 1 base and the J gene lost 9 bases, with 16 bases spanning the gap. The CDR3 consists of 15 residues. Germline assignment: CDR1 SGHVS and CDR2 FQNEAQ. Here the CDR3 reads CASSLGTSRQGEQFF. In DNA, the CDR3 is TGTGCCAGCAGCTTAGGGACTAGCAGACAGGGTGAGCAGTTCTTC.

This clonotype was seen more than once but under ten times. V gene TRBV24-1 combines with J gene TRBJ1-5; 10 bases match TRBD1. The CDR3 sequence is 14 residues long. Trimming took 10 bases from V and 9 from J; bases not matched to a gene: 11. Germline V gene data show CDR1 as KGHDR and CDR2 as SFDVKD. The CDR3 reads CATGPGQGYGPQHF. Written as DNA, the CDR3 is TGTGCCACGGGACCGGGACAGGGGTATGGGCCCCAGCATTTT.

This rearrangement joins TRBV19 to TRBJ2-3; TRBD2 is a possible D gene (6 bases). The V gene lost 5 bases and the J gene lost 2 bases, with 20 bases spanning the gap. The CDR3 contains 17 residues. Germline CDR1 and CDR2: LNHDA and SQIVND (reference sequence). The DNA for the CDR3 is TGTGCCAGTAGTCCCACCGGGAGAGCGGCCTCCACAGATACGCAGTATTTT. Translating gives CASSPTGRAASTDTQYF. Filled out from reference TRBV19 and TRBJ2-3, the complete variable domain reads DGGITQSPKYLFRKEGQNVTLSCEQNLNHDAMYWYRQDPGQGLRLIYYSQIVNDFQKGDIAEGYSVSREKKESFPLTVTSAQKNPTAFYLCASSPTGRAASTDTQYFGPGTRLTVL.